This is a list of T cell receptor beta chains from one sample in a study of human T cells and chemical hapten exposure. TCRdb re-called the RACE reads with MiXCR, one entry per CDR3 protein. The sample includes tens of thousands of distinct CDR3 sequences, about 31% of them seen just once. This sample comprised whole blood, obtained in connection with sensitization to the hapten diphenylcyclopropenone (DPC). These receptors all come from a middle-aged man with alopecia areata. Some clones in this sample may be carry-over from other donors' samples. CDR3s include the opening cysteine and the closing phenylalanine or tryptophan. The D gene is left open where the match is weak. Rows give clone size only sometimes, using once, few, many, or a class for an expanded clone.

v_call	d_call	clone_size	j_call	cdr3_nt	cdr3_aa
TRBV30	TRBD1	few	TRBJ1-5	TGTGCCTGGAGTGCAGGGGGTCTGTATAGCAATCAGCCCCAGCATTTT	CAWSAGGLYSNQPQHF
TRBV11-2	-	-	TRBJ2-3	TGTGCCAGCAGCTTAGAATACACAGATACGCAGTATTTT	CASSLEYTDTQYF
TRBV7-9	TRBD1	-	TRBJ1-5	TGTGCCAGCAGCGGGACAGGGGATAGCAATCAGCCCCAGCATTTT	CASSGTGDSNQPQHF
TRBV6-2/TRBV6-3	-	-	TRBJ2-2	TGTGCCAGCAGTTACCCTTTCACCGGGGAGCTGTTTTTT	CASSYPFTGELFF
TRBV5-1	TRBD2	-	TRBJ2-7	TGCGCCAGCAGGCCGTCTAGCGGGGTCTCCGAGCAGTACTTC	CASRPSSGVSEQYF
TRBV18	-	few	TRBJ1-1	TGTGCCAGCTCCCCTGACAGAGCTGAAGCTTTCTTT	CASSPDRAEAFF
TRBV12-3/TRBV12-4	-	medium-sized	TRBJ2-1	TGTGCCAGCAGTCCTTTGTCCCGTGACAATGAGCAGTTCTTC	CASSPLSRDNEQFF
TRBV27	-	-	TRBJ2-3	TGTGCCAGCATTCCGGTTTTCGGGCGAACAGATACGCAGTATTTT	CASIPVFGRTDTQYF
TRBV12-3/TRBV12-4	-	few	TRBJ2-7	TGTGCCAGCAGTTTAATAGGGACCAGGACCTACGAGCAGTACTTC	CASSLIGTRTYEQYF
TRBV18	-	-	TRBJ2-6	TGTGCCAGCTCACCTTCCGGGACACTGAGCTCTGGGGCCAACGTCCTGACTTTC	CASSPSGTLSSGANVLTF
TRBV30	-	-	TRBJ2-2	TGTGCCGGGCAGGGGGGATTGAACACCGGGGAGCTGTTTTTT	CAGQGGLNTGELFF
TRBV12-3/TRBV12-4	-	-	TRBJ1-1	TGTGCCAGCAGTTTAAGGCAGGCGATGAACACTGAAACTTTCTTT	CASSLRQAMNTETFF
TRBV18	TRBD1	-	TRBJ2-7	TGTGCCAGCTCACCACCGTTAGGACAGGGGGCCCGGGAGCAGTACTTC	CASSPPLGQGAREQYF
TRBV11-3	-	few	TRBJ1-1	TGTGCCAGCGGCAACAGGGAAGCTTTCTTT	CASGNREAFF
TRBV20-1	TRBD2	-	TRBJ2-5	TGCAGTGCTAGTGTCGACCGGGACTACCGCGGGTTCCAAGAGACCCAGTACTTC	CSASVDRDYRGFQETQYF
TRBV24-1	-	once	TRBJ1-5	TGTGCCACCAGCCAAGGGGGGGCCACCCAGCCCCAGCATTTT	CATSQGGATQPQHF
TRBV12-3/TRBV12-4	-	-	TRBJ2-1	TGTGCCAGCAGTTCCGGACTGGTACGGTTCTTC	CASSSGLVRFF
TRBV5-1	-	few	TRBJ2-3	TGCGCCAGCAGCTTGGGGCTAGACACAGATACGCAGTATTTT	CASSLGLDTDTQYF
TRBV27	TRBD1	-	TRBJ2-7	TGTGCCAGCAGCCATCCGGGACAGGGAAGGGCCGAGTACTTC	CASSHPGQGRAEYF
TRBV12-3/TRBV12-4	-	once	TRBJ1-3	TGTGCCAGCAGTTTAGGTGGGAACTCTGGAAACACCATATATTTT	CASSLGGNSGNTIYF
TRBV7-2	-	few	TRBJ2-1	TGTGCCAGCAGCTTAGATCCTACCCACAATGAGCAGTTCTTC	CASSLDPTHNEQFF
TRBV6-2/TRBV6-3	TRBD2	-	TRBJ2-5	TGTGCCAGCAGTCACCACGGGACTAGCGCCATAAAGCTAGAGACCCAGTACTTC	CASSHHGTSAIKLETQYF
TRBV20-1	-	-	TRBJ2-3	TGCAGTGCGGGGAGAGGAGATACGCAGTATTTT	CSAGRGDTQYF
TRBV12-3/TRBV12-4	-	few	TRBJ1-1	TGTGCCAGCACACTAACGGCATTGATGAACACTGAAGCTTTCTTT	CASTLTALMNTEAFF
TRBV12-3/TRBV12-4	TRBD2	once	TRBJ2-5	TGTGCCAGCAGACCGGGGACTAGCGGGAGTGGCCGGCAAGAGACCCAGTACTTC	CASRPGTSGSGRQETQYF
TRBV20-1	-	-	TRBJ2-1	TGCAGTGCCCGTCCAGGGGACAATGAGCAGTTCTTC	CSARPGDNEQFF
TRBV14	TRBD1	-	TRBJ2-7	TGTGCCAGCAGCCAAGGACAGGGTCCCTACGAGCAGTACTTC	CASSQGQGPYEQYF
TRBV4-3	-	few	TRBJ2-1	TGCGCCAGCAGCCAAGAGCTAAAGGGGGGGTACAATGAGCAGTTCTTC	CASSQELKGGYNEQFF
TRBV5-6	-	-	TRBJ2-4	TGTGCCAGCAGCTTGCGGGCCAGGGGACAAAACATTCAGTACTTC	CASSLRARGQNIQYF
TRBV6-2/TRBV6-3	-	few	TRBJ2-1	TGTGCCAGCACCCGGAGGGGCGATGAGCAGTTCTTC	CASTRRGDEQFF
TRBV7-6	TRBD1	-	TRBJ2-5	TGTGCCAGCAGCCACATGCCCTGGGACAGATCCCAAGAGACCCAGTACTTC	CASSHMPWDRSQETQYF
TRBV5-1	TRBD2	-	TRBJ2-1	TGCGCCAGCAGCTTTTCGGGAGGGCCGTTGGATGAGCAGTTCTTC	CASSFSGGPLDEQFF
TRBV7-9	-	few	TRBJ2-4	TGTGCCAGCAGCTTAGGGGACATAAAAAACATTCAGTACTTC	CASSLGDIKNIQYF
TRBV12-3/TRBV12-4	-	-	TRBJ1-1	TGTGCCAGCAGTTTATTTGAGGGGAACACTGAAGCTTTCTTT	CASSLFEGNTEAFF
TRBV7-9	TRBD1	few	TRBJ2-3	TGTGCCAGCAGCCTGAGACAGGGGACAGATACGCAGTATTTT	CASSLRQGTDTQYF
TRBV27	-	few	TRBJ2-3	TGTGCCAGCTCATCACAGGGGGTTGGCGGGAGAGTGTCAGATACGCAGTATTTT	CASSSQGVGGRVSDTQYF
TRBV27	-	few	TRBJ2-7	TGTGCCAGCAGTTCGATAAGCGTAGCCTACGAGCAGTACTTC	CASSSISVAYEQYF
TRBV5-1	-	few	TRBJ1-1	TGCGCCAGCAGCTTGGGGCACTCGAACACTGAAGCTTTCTTT	CASSLGHSNTEAFF
TRBV11-1	-	-	TRBJ2-6	TGTGCCAGCAGCCCCTGGGGGGGGCGTGGGGCCAACGTCCTGACTTTC	CASSPWGGRGANVLTF
TRBV12-3/TRBV12-4	TRBD2	-	TRBJ2-7	TGTGCCAGCAGTTTAGCGCGGGGGGCCTACGAGCAGTACTTC	CASSLARGAYEQYF
TRBV25-1	-	-	TRBJ1-1	TGTGCCAGCAGTGTTACAGGGAGGACTGAAGCTTTCTTT	CASSVTGRTEAFF
TRBV20-1	-	-	TRBJ2-4	TGCAGTGCGGGGGCGGCTTCCAAAAACATTCAGTACTTC	CSAGAASKNIQYF
TRBV28	-	-	TRBJ2-3	TGTGCCAGCAGTCCTTCGTTAGCTACGACAGATACGCAGTATTTT	CASSPSLATTDTQYF
TRBV5-1	-	-	TRBJ1-2	TGCGCCAGCAGTCCTGACACTGGGAGCTACTATGGCTACACCTTC	CASSPDTGSYYGYTF
TRBV4-2	TRBD2	many	TRBJ2-1	TGTGCCAGCAGCCAAGAACTAGCGGGAGCGATGAATGAGCAGTTCTTC	CASSQELAGAMNEQFF
TRBV28	-	-	TRBJ2-5	TGTGCCAGCACCCCCCCCGGTGTTCAAGAGACCCAGTACTTC	CASTPPGVQETQYF
TRBV28	-	-	TRBJ2-6	TGTGCCAGCAGTTTAATCCGGGGGCGACGCTCTGGGGCCAACGTCCTGACTTTC	CASSLIRGRRSGANVLTF
TRBV10-3	TRBD2	-	TRBJ2-7	TGTGCCATCAGCACCGGGACTAGCGGTCCCGAGCAGTACTTC	CAISTGTSGPEQYF
TRBV6-6	-	-	TRBJ1-1	TGTGCCAGCAGTTACTATGAGTCTGAAGCTTTCTTT	CASSYYESEAFF
TRBV6-2/TRBV6-3	-	-	TRBJ1-1	TGTGCCAGCAGAAGAGGTCCTTCCCCTGAAGCTTTCTTT	CASRRGPSPEAFF
TRBV20-1	TRBD2	few	TRBJ2-3	TGCAGTGCTAGACCCCCGGGACTAGCGGAGCAGTATTTT	CSARPPGLAEQYF
TRBV15	TRBD2	-	TRBJ2-3	TGTGCCACCAGCATAACATACGGACTAGCGGGGGAAATGTTATCAGATACGCAGTATTTT	CATSITYGLAGEMLSDTQYF
TRBV7-9	-	-	TRBJ1-1	TGTGCCAGCAGCCAGGGGATGATCATGAACACTGAAGCTTTCTTT	CASSQGMIMNTEAFF
TRBV6-2/TRBV6-3	-	-	TRBJ2-1	TGTGCCAGCAGTTACTCGATCTTGCGGGATTGGAACAATGAGCAGTTCTTC	CASSYSILRDWNNEQFF
TRBV20-1	TRBD2	-	TRBJ2-2	TGCAGTGCTAGTTATAGCGGGAGTCCCGGGGAGCTGTTTTTT	CSASYSGSPGELFF
TRBV28	-	-	TRBJ2-1	TGTGCCAGCACCCTCGGGGATGAGCAGTTCTTC	CASTLGDEQFF
TRBV27	-	once	TRBJ1-5	TGTGCCAGCAGTTTATCAGGGGTCCATCAGCCCCAGCATTTT	CASSLSGVHQPQHF
TRBV28	-	few	TRBJ1-1	TGTGCCAGCAGTTTAGTACAGATGAACACTGAAGCTTTCTTT	CASSLVQMNTEAFF
TRBV18	-	-	TRBJ2-1	TGTGCCAGCCTCACCACCGGAGGCTCCTACAATGAGCAGTTCTTC	CASLTTGGSYNEQFF
TRBV7-9	-	-	TRBJ2-7	TGTGCCAGCAGCTTCTCGGGACTCTCCTACGAGCAGTACTTC	CASSFSGLSYEQYF